The 9 T cell receptor beta chains below were found in one sample sequenced in a study of T-cell memory formation after mild COVID-19. TCRdb reanalysed the 5' RACE reads using MiXCR and keeps one entry per CDR3 protein. Of approximately 210,000 distinct CDR3 sequences in the sample, 10% to 13% were seen once. Sequenced material: PBMCs or a T cell subset sorted from them (not recorded which). The source of these receptors is a man in his late teens or twenties who had mild COVID-19 (a few samples of this study predate the infection). Cell type and time point are not known.

The table lists this clonotype with many counts. The genes are TRBV12-3 or TRBV12-4 and TRBJ2-3, with TRBD1 matching over 9 bases. The CDR3 sequence is 16 residues long. The V segment lost 5 bases and the J segment 4 bases; nucleotides outside the gene matches: 10. For the CDR3, the DNA is TGTGCCAGCAGTCCACCCACGGGACAGGGAGCAGATACGCAGTATTTT. Translation gives CASSPPTGQGADTQYF.

The V call is TRBV7-8, the J call TRBJ2-3, with 7 bases aligning to TRBD1. The germline V gene encodes CDR1 SGHVS and CDR2 FQNEAQ. The junction had 2 bases not matched to a gene; V was cut back by 2 bases and J by 3 bases. The CDR3 runs to 14 residues. In DNA, the CDR3 is TGTGCCAGCAGCTTAAAGACAGGGACAGATACGCAGTATTTT. This gives the protein CASSLKTGTDTQYF.

CDR3: CASRETGARVEAFF. The CDR3 DNA is TGTGCCAGCAGGGAGACAGGGGCGCGTGTTGAAGCTTTCTTT. V is TRBV7-2 and J is TRBJ1-1, with TRBD1 identical over 8 bases. Germline trimming cut 6 bases from V and 7 bases from J; bases unmatched to any gene: 10. Looked up from germline, CDR1 is SGHTA and CDR2 is FQGNSA. CDR3 length: 14 residues. Looking up the rest from reference TRBV7-2 and TRBJ1-1 gives the full variable domain: GAGVSQSPSNKVTEKGKDVELRCDPISGHTALYWYRQSLGQGLEFLIYFQGNSAPDKSGLPSDRFSAERTGGSVSTLTIQRTQQEDSAVYLCASRETGARVEAFFGQGTRLTVV.

This clonotype appeared a few times. This rearrangement joins TRBV5-6 to TRBJ1-6; TRBD1 matches 9 bases. The germline gives CDR1 SGHDT, CDR2 YYEEEE. This CDR3 region has 15 residues. After removal of 4 bases from V and 8 bases from J, the junction contained 7 bases not matched to a gene. This CDR3 reads CASSPGDRVDSPLHF. CDR3 DNA: TGTGCCAGCAGCCCGGGGGACAGGGTCGATTCACCCCTCCACTTT.

This clonotype was observed many times. The V call is TRBV5-1, the J call TRBJ1-1; no clear D. This CDR3 comprises 14 residues. Trimming left V 4 bases short and J 3 bases short, with 13 bases between. The germline V gene has CDR1 SGHRS and CDR2 YFSETQ. The chain's CDR3 is CASSPGSADTEAFF. The CDR3 bases are TGCGCCAGCAGCCCCGGGTCCGCGGACACTGAAGCTTTCTTT.

CDR3 nucleotide sequence: TGCAGTGCTAGAGCCAAGACAGGGGGTCAGGAGACCCAGTACTTC. It specifies CSARAKTGGQETQYF. The rearrangement uses TRBV20-1 and TRBJ2-5, with 9 bases identical to TRBD1. Trimming cost V 1 base and J 5 bases; bases outside gene matches: 8. The CDR3 runs 15 residues. Germline values: CDR1 DFQATT, CDR2 SNEGSKA (reference sequence).

This chain connects TRBV12-3 or TRBV12-4 to TRBJ2-5, with D perhaps matching TRBD1 (6 bases). This CDR3 contains 13 residues. Deletions cut 5 bases from V and 5 bases from J, with 12 bases between. CDR3: CASSDRRRETQYF. The CDR3 nucleotides are TGTGCCAGCAGTGACAGGAGGAGGGAGACCCAGTACTTC.

There are a few counts of this clonotype. V usage is TRBV5-1 and J usage is TRBJ2-5; 9 bases line up with TRBD1. The CDR3 sequence is 16 residues long. Trimming cost V 0 bases and J 10 bases; bases outside gene matches: 13. Germline V gene lookup returns CDR1 SGHRS and CDR2 YFSETQ. As DNA, the CDR3 is TGCGCCAGCAGCTTGGAGTATGGGACAGGGAGGTATGGCCAGTACTTC. This encodes CASSLEYGTGRYGQYF.

This clonotype showed up just a few times. The V call is TRBV7-3, the J call TRBJ2-2; D is possibly TRBD1 or TRBD2 (5 bases each). Looked up from germline, CDR1 is SGHTA and CDR2 is FQGTGA. Between the trimmed V and J ends, which lost 6 bases and 3 bases, there was a span of 8 bases. CDR3 length equals 13 residues. The CDR3: CASSPGHTGELFF. CDR3 in DNA: TGTGCCAGCAGTCCGGGGCACACCGGGGAGCTGTTTTTT.